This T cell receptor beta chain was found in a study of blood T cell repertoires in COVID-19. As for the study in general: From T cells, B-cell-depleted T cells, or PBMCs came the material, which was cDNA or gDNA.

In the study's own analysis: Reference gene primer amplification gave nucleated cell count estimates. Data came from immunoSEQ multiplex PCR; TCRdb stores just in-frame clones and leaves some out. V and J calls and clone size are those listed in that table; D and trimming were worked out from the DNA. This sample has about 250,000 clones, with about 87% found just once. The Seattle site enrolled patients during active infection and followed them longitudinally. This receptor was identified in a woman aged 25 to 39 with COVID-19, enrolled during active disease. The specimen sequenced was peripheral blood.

The CDR3, as DNA: TGCGCCAGCAGCCCCGGTGGGGTCACAGGGGGCGCATACTATGGCTACACCTTC. As protein: CASSPGGVTGGAYYGYTF. This chain connects TRBV4-3 to TRBJ1-2, with 9 bases that match TRBD1. The J segment lost 3 bases and the V segment lost 4 bases, leaving 15 bases of the junction unmatched. The germline CDR1 and CDR2 sequences are LGHNA and YSLEER. This CDR3 has 18 amino acids.